This T cell receptor (beta chain) was retrieved from a study of blood T cells in healthy people across ages. Overall study results and limits: Donor CMV status, an unknown factor, possibly confounded changes in expanded clonotypes. Whereas aged donors had fewer naive CD4+ cells, long-lived donors had more of them and higher diversity.

Turning to this clonotype: What it recognizes is unknown.

Primed by a sample-barcoded 5' primer and a J-beta primer mix, a second PCR proceeded for about 6 to 11 cycles. TCRdb redid the calling of the 5' RACE reads with MiXCR, one entry per CDR3 protein. The table lists roughly 500,000 distinct CDR3 sequences, 25% to 30% of them singletons. Germline CDR1 and CDR2: SGHTA and FQGNSA. V was cut by 5 bases and J by 2 bases, with 14 bases left in between. There are 15 residues in the CDR3. Sequencing used blood. The V and J genes are TRBV7-2 and TRBJ2-3; TRBD1 is a possible D gene (5 bases). The TCR comes from a woman in her 70s in good health. The DNA for the CDR3 is TGTGCCAGCAGCCCTCACAAAGGGGTCACAGATACGCAGTATTTT. It specifies CASSPHKGVTDTQYF.